The 2 T cell receptor beta chains listed next were all sequenced from one sample in a study of technical replicates of blood from a handful of donors. This table comes from immunoSEQ multiplex PCR, and its TCRdb copy is limited to in-frame clones, with some not included. The table has tens of thousands of clones, 94% seen once; the top ten hold approximately 0.4%. The sequenced sample was T cells isolated from PBMCs. Source of these receptors: a human donor in good health.

CDR3 bases: TGTGCCAGCTCACCGTCATCCGGGGAGCTGTTTTTT. It translates to CASSPSSGELFF. This rearrangement joins TRBV18 to TRBJ2-2; D is undetermined. V dropped 3 bases and J dropped 6 bases, with 5 bases sitting between them. Germline V gene sequence: CDR1 KGHSH, CDR2 LQKENI. This CDR3 is 12 amino acids long. Complete variable domain (other parts from reference TRBV18 and TRBJ2-2): NAGVMQNPRHLVRRRGQEARLRCSPMKGHSHVYWYRQLPEEGLKFMVYLQKENIIDESGMPKERFSAEFPKEGPSILRIQQVVRGDSAAYFCASSPSSGELFFGEGSRLTVL.

This clone was seen a few times. The chain uses TRBV18 and TRBJ2-5; a weak D match, TRBD1 (5 bases). V was clipped by 0 bases and J by 4 bases, with 15 bases between them. The CDR3 length is 16 residues. CDR1 is KGHSH, CDR2 LQKENI, per germline. CDR3 loop: CASSPPLQAGRETQYF. The CDR3 region has the DNA TGTGCCAGCTCACCACCTCTTCAGGCAGGGCGAGAGACCCAGTACTTC.